The 23 T cell receptor beta chains in this list originate from one sample, sequenced in a study of blood T cell repertoires in COVID-19. Sequenced by immunoSEQ multiplex PCR; TCRdb stores in-frame clones only, minus some. The repertoire holds approximately 90,000 clones, approximately 80% seen once, with around 11% in the top ten. The sample taken for sequencing was peripheral blood. The receptors originated from a man between 65 and 80 years old with acute or convalescent COVID-19.

The V call is TRBV29-1, the J call TRBJ2-3, with 9 bases identical to TRBD2. CDR1 and CDR2 from the germline V gene are SQVTM and ANQGSEA. This CDR3 region has 16 residues. V lost 2 bases, J lost 2 bases, and 8 bases stayed unmatched. Here the CDR3 reads CSVERGLAGVTDTQYF. The DNA for the CDR3 is TGCAGCGTTGAAAGGGGGTTAGCGGGGGTCACAGATACGCAGTATTTT.

This sequence joins TRBV7-8 and TRBJ2-3, with a weak D call TRBD2 (6 bases). This CDR3 has 14 residues. Trimming left V 4 bases short and J 5 bases short, with 13 bases between. Germline CDR1 is SGHVS and CDR2 is FQNEAQ. CDR3 DNA: TGTGCCAGCAGCTCCTGGAGGGCTGAAGATACGCAGTATTTT. This translates into CASSSWRAEDTQYF. The full variable domain, its missing parts supplied by reference TRBV7-8 and TRBJ2-3, is GAGVSQSPRYKVAKRGQDVALRCDPISGHVSLFWYQQALGQGPEFLTYFQNEAQLDKSGLPSDRFFAERPEGSVSTLKIQRTQQEDSAVYLCASSSWRAEDTQYFGPGTRLTVL.

The rearrangement uses TRBV11-1 and TRBJ2-2; D is unresolved. This CDR3 is 15 amino acids long. V dropped 0 bases and J dropped 4 bases, with 9 bases sitting between them. Germline V CDR1 and CDR2: SGHAT, FQDESV (reference sequence). CDR3 residues: CASSLATTITGELFF. Here the CDR3 DNA reads TGTGCCAGCAGCTTAGCGACGACAATCACCGGGGAGCTGTTTTTT.

This clone was picked up one time. V gene TRBV6-6 combines with J gene TRBJ1-5, with D perhaps matching TRBD1 (6 bases). CDR1 and CDR2 from the germline V gene are MNHNY and SVGAGI (reference sequence). Deletions cut 5 bases from V and 4 bases from J, with 24 bases between. This CDR3 comprises 18 residues. The CDR3 coding sequence is TGTGCCAGCAGTCGCACCGCCGGGACACACATAGCAAATCAGCCCCAGCATTTT. It yields the protein CASSRTAGTHIANQPQHF.

This rearrangement joins TRBV29-1 to TRBJ1-3, with D hard to call. The CDR3 has 11 amino acids. Germline lookup yields CDR1 SQVTM and CDR2 ANQGSEA. Trimming took 5 bases from V and 4 from J, leaving 6 bases between them. The CDR3 spells CSVNQGNTIYF. DNA of the CDR3: TGCAGCGTTAACCAGGGAAACACCATATATTTT.

This chain joins TRBV5-6 and TRBJ2-3; D might be TRBD1 (5 bases). V was shortened by 6 bases and J by 6 bases, with 11 bases between the two germline ends. The CDR3 has 12 residues. Germline CDR1 and CDR2: SGHDT and YYEEEE. The CDR3 loop is CASNLWGDTQYF. The CDR3 bases are TGTGCCAGCAATTTATGGGGCGATACGCAGTATTTT. Drawing the rest from reference TRBV5-6 and TRBJ2-3, the complete variable domain is DAGVTQSPTHLIKTRGQQVTLRCSPKSGHDTVSWYQQALGQGPQFIFQYYEEEERQRGNFPDRFSGHQFPNYSSELNVNALLLGDSALYLCASNLWGDTQYFGPGTRLTVL.

J is TRBJ1-5 and V is TRBV30, with 7 bases that match TRBD1. The V gene end was trimmed by 3 bases and the J gene end by 0 bases; junction bases not matched to a gene: 2. The CDR3 runs to 14 residues. The germline gives CDR1 GTSNPN, CDR2 SVGIG (reference sequence). CDR3 nucleotides: TGTGCCTGGAGACAGGGGAATAGCAATCAGCCCCAGCATTTT. It translates to CAWRQGNSNQPQHF.

This clone was detected once. The chain carries TRBV15 and TRBJ1-5, with a possible D match to TRBD1 (6 bases). V lost 0 bases, J lost 2 bases, and 14 bases lay in between. The CDR3 spans 17 residues. Germline CDR1 reads LNHNV; CDR2 reads YYDKDF (reference sequence). The CDR3 DNA follows: TGTGCCACCAGCAGAGATCCAGGCAGGGGTGGCAATCAGCCCCAGCATTTT. Residues: CATSRDPGRGGNQPQHF. Supplemented by reference TRBV15 and TRBJ1-5, the full variable domain reads DAMVIQNPRYQVTQFGKPVTLSCSQTLNHNVMYWYQQKSSQAPKLLFHYYDKDFNNEADTPDNFQSRRPNTSFCFLDIRSPGLGDTAMYLCATSRDPGRGGNQPQHFGDGTRLSIL.

The chain has TRBV5-4 and TRBJ2-2, with 13 bases aligning to TRBD2. Germline values: CDR1 SGHNT, CDR2 YYREEE (reference sequence). The CDR3 extends over 18 amino acids. The junction had 9 bases not matched to a gene; V was cut back by 4 bases and J by 3 bases. The chain's CDR3 is CASSVGLAGAQDTGELFF. The DNA of the CDR3 is TGTGCCAGCAGCGTCGGACTAGCGGGGGCCCAGGACACCGGGGAGCTGTTTTTT.

The chain couples TRBV6-5 to TRBJ1-2; D is unclear. Per germline, CDR1 MNHEY and CDR2 SVGAGI. V dropped 4 bases and J dropped 6 bases, with 6 bases sitting between them. The CDR3 covers 11 residues. The CDR3 protein is CASSSADGYTF. CDR3 bases: TGTGCCAGCAGTTCCGCGGATGGCTACACCTTC.

The V call is TRBV6-6, the J call TRBJ2-3, with 9 bases fitting TRBD2. CDR1 and CDR2 from the germline V gene are MNHNY and SVGAGI (reference sequence). The CDR3 is made up of 17 amino acids. V shed 6 bases, J shed 2 bases, and the junction held 12 bases outside the gene matches. The CDR3 nucleotides are TGTGCCAGCAGCCGAGGGGCGGGGGGGGCTGTCACAGATACGCAGTATTTT. This encodes CASSRGAGGAVTDTQYF.

The chain uses TRBV6-2 or TRBV6-3 and TRBJ1-6; D remains ambiguous. The germline V and J ends were trimmed by 6 bases and 3 bases, with 15 bases remaining between them. CDR3 size: 16 residues. Per the germline V gene, CDR1 is MNHEY and CDR2 is SVGEGT. In DNA, the CDR3 is TGTGCCAGCAGCCCTCCCGGACGGGACTATAATTCACCCCTCCACTTT. The encoded protein is CASSPPGRDYNSPLHF.

The rearrangement links TRBV4-1 to TRBJ2-3; D gene ambiguous. The CDR3 is 14 residues long. Trimming pared 2 bases from V and 4 bases from J, leaving 10 bases between. Germline CDR1 reads MGHRA; CDR2 reads YSYEKL. CDR3 sequence (DNA): TGCGCCAGCAGCCAAACATCGCCAGCAGATACGCAGTATTTT. Its protein product is CASSQTSPADTQYF.

The rearrangement joins TRBV2 to TRBJ2-3, with 13 bases matching TRBD2. This CDR3 has 18 residues. CDR1 SNHLY and CDR2 FYNNEI come from the germline V gene. The trim removed 4 bases at V and 3 bases at J, leaving 10 bases unmatched. The CDR3: CASSVGGRTSGSTDTQYF. The CDR3 coding sequence is TGTGCCAGCAGTGTAGGAGGGAGGACTAGCGGGAGTACAGATACGCAGTATTTT.

This clone was seen only a few times. The chain combines TRBV5-1 with TRBJ2-5; 8 bases line up with TRBD1. Germline CDR1 SGHRS, CDR2 YFSETQ. Losses at the gene ends were 4 bases for V and 2 bases for J; bases not matched to a gene: 13. The CDR3 has 17 residues. CDR3 in amino acids: CASSPRTGTFVQETQYF. The CDR3 DNA reads TGCGCCAGCAGCCCCCGGACAGGGACTTTCGTTCAAGAGACCCAGTACTTC.

This chain links TRBV30 with TRBJ1-5; no clear D. The V gene lost 1 base and the J gene lost 6 bases, with 10 bases spanning the gap. There are 13 residues in the CDR3. CDR1 is GTSNPN, CDR2 SVGIG, per germline (reference sequence). The CDR3 is CAWSAGWRQPQHF. The CDR3, as DNA: TGTGCCTGGAGTGCGGGTTGGCGTCAGCCCCAGCATTTT.

This clone was found once. The chain joins TRBV2 to TRBJ2-7; weak D call: TRBD2 (6 bases). Trimming pared 4 bases from V and 2 bases from J, leaving 18 bases between. Looked up from germline, CDR1 is SNHLY and CDR2 is FYNNEI. The CDR3 covers 16 residues. The CDR3 DNA reads as TGTGCCAGCAGTGCATCTTTCACGGGGGTACCCTACGAGCAGTACTTC. It specifies CASSASFTGVPYEQYF.

The V and J genes are TRBV5-1 and TRBJ1-3, with 9 bases lining up with TRBD1. This CDR3 has 14 residues. The J segment lost 4 bases and the V segment lost 4 bases, leaving 3 bases of the junction unmatched. Germline CDR1 is SGHRS and CDR2 is YFSETQ. In DNA, the CDR3 is TGCGCCAGCAGCGATGGACAGGGGGGAAACACCATATATTTT. This encodes CASSDGQGGNTIYF. Full variable domain (rest looked up from reference TRBV5-1 and TRBJ1-3): KAGVTQTPRYLIKTRGQQVTLSCSPISGHRSVSWYQQTPGQGLQFLFEYFSETQRNKGNFPGRFSGRQFSNSRSEMNVSTLELGDSALYLCASSDGQGGNTIYFGEGSWLTVV.

V usage is TRBV5-4 and J usage is TRBJ2-5; 8 bases agree with TRBD1. The V gene's germline CDR1 is SGHNT and CDR2 YYREEE (reference sequence). CDR3 length: 16 amino acids. V was pared by 4 bases and J by 5 bases, with 13 bases of the junction left unmatched. The CDR3 nucleotides are TGTGCCAGCAGCCCGGACAGGGCTCTTGTTACGGAGACCCAGTACTTC. Protein product: CASSPDRALVTETQYF.

This rearrangement joins TRBV7-8 to TRBJ2-7; possible D gene TRBD1, 5 bases. From germline, CDR1 is SGHVS and CDR2 FQNEAQ. The V end lost 3 bases, the J end lost 1 base, and 7 bases lay between the germline ends. The CDR3 has 13 amino acids. The CDR3 protein is CASSFPGSYEQYF. In DNA, the CDR3 is TGTGCCAGCAGCTTCCCAGGGTCCTACGAGCAGTACTTC.

This chain joins TRBV19 and TRBJ2-7, with 10 positions matching TRBD2. The CDR3 is 17 residues long. CDR1 and CDR2 (germline): LNHDA, SQIVND (reference sequence). V lost 3 bases, J lost 7 bases, and 15 bases stayed unmatched. The CDR3 here is CASSISARSGGAVEQYF. The DNA of the CDR3 is TGTGCCAGTAGTATTTCTGCTCGGAGCGGGGGGGCAGTAGAGCAGTACTTC.

V usage is TRBV27 and J usage is TRBJ2-5, with D perhaps matching TRBD1 (6 bases). Trimming took off 9 bases at V and 5 bases at J, with 13 bases between the two ends. CDR3 length equals 12 residues. CDR1 is MNHEY, CDR2 SMNVEV, per germline (reference sequence). The CDR3 is CARDSFEETQYF. CDR3 in DNA: TGTGCCAGGGACAGTTTTGAGGAGACCCAGTACTTC.

V gene TRBV5-1 combines with J gene TRBJ2-3; a weak D match, TRBD2 (5 bases). V lost 4 bases and J lost 6, with 21 bases in between. Per germline, CDR1 SGHRS and CDR2 YFSETQ. This CDR3 is 16 amino acids long. CDR3 coding DNA: TGCGCCAGCAGCCCCCGACCTAACGGGGTCGGGGATACGCAGTATTTT. It specifies CASSPRPNGVGDTQYF.